This T cell receptor (beta chain) is from a study of Ad26.COV2.S vaccination and SARS-CoV-2 variants. Described treatment: roughly 20 received Ad26.COV2.S at low or high dose, single or two shots; 5 received placebo; per-sample allocation not given. Day 63 after the first injection of vaccine or placebo was the sampling time. Clones were read by immunoSEQ multiplex PCR, and TCRdb kept only the in-frame ones, dropping some. The repertoire has about 420,000 clones, approximately 90% of them found once; the top ten carry about 3.6%. Germline values: CDR1 SGHTA, CDR2 FQGNSA. The CDR3 runs to 20 residues. J lost 0 bases, V lost 0 bases, and 11 bases had no gene match.

The sample here was peripheral blood, taken in a trial of Ad26.COV2.S vaccine versus placebo. The receptor's source is a person aged 18-60 years who received the Ad26.COV2.S COVID-19 vaccine or a placebo. The chain recombines TRBV7-2 with TRBJ1-5, with 10 bases identical to TRBD1. The CDR3 region is CASSLATGTGVFISNQPQHF. CDR3 in DNA: TGTGCCAGCAGCTTAGCTACCGGGACAGGGGTTTTCATTAGCAATCAGCCCCAGCATTTT.